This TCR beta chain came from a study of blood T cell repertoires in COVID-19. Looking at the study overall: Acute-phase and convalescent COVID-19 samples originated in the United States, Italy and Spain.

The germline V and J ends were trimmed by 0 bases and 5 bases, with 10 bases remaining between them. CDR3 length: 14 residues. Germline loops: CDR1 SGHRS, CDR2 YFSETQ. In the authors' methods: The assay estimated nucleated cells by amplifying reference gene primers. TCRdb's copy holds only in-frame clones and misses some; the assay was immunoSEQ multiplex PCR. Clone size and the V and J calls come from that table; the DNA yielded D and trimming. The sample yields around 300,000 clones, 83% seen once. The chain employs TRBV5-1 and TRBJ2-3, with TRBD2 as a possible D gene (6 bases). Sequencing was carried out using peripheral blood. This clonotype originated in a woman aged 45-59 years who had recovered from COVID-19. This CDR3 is CASSLGGVQDTQYF. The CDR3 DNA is TGCGCCAGCAGCTTGGGGGGGGTGCAAGATACGCAGTATTTT.